The sequence of this T cell receptor beta chain was determined in a study of T cells after yellow fever vaccination. Via MiXCR, TCRdb re-called the 5' RACE reads, giving one row per CDR3 protein. The sample shows some 110,000 distinct CDR3 sequences, 8.4% of them seen only once. The CDR3 consists of 13 residues. Trimming removed 2 bases at V and 8 bases at J, with 12 bases between. CDR1 and CDR2 (germline): MNHEY, SMNVEV (reference sequence). Many counts were recorded for this clonotype. The antigen is undetermined. Regarding the study as a whole: Abundant clonotypes from the bulk population could get into FACS-sorted repertoires as contaminants.

Source: CD8+ T cells sorted from PBMCs, taken 45 days after the yellow fever booster vaccination. The chain links TRBV27 to TRBJ1-1, with D possibly matching TRBD1 (5 bases). The receptor was isolated from a man between 25 and 39 years old who received the YFV17D yellow fever vaccine. CDR3 protein: CASSLVGVREAFF. For the CDR3, the DNA is TGTGCCAGCAGTTTAGTGGGGGTCAGGGAAGCTTTCTTT.